The clone carrying this T cell receptor beta chain was seen a few times. The data are from a study of blood T cells in healthy people across ages. A second PCR of 7 to 11 cycles used a sample-barcoded 5' primer and a J-beta primer mix. TCRdb re-analysed the 5' RACE reads in MiXCR, keeping a single row per CDR3 protein. Seen here are fewer than 800,000 distinct CDR3 sequences, around a fifth observed once, and the top ten hold under 4%. The germline V gene has CDR1 DFQATT and CDR2 SNEGSKA (reference sequence). The CDR3 loop spans 15 amino acids. Trimming cost V 0 bases and J 2 bases, with 13 bases left between them.

This rearrangement joins TRBV20-1 to TRBJ2-5; D uncertain. Sequencing was carried out using blood. This sequence was found in a man in his 70s in good health. The CDR3 region has the DNA TGCAGTGCTAGAGATCAAGGTACTGTTCAAGAGACCCAGTACTTC. Protein product: CSARDQGTVQETQYF.